This record looks at one T cell receptor beta chain sequence and its context. Its antigen is unknown. Base-call qualities are not available, and no considerably larger clone is one nucleotide away. The record originates from a study of T-cell memory formation after mild COVID-19 (dated by TCRdb to the early 2020s). For context, the study as a whole: Most TCR sequence clusters were specific to one of the two donors. T-cell clones expanding and contracting after mild COVID-19 in a couple of donors were tracked by longitudinal TCRalpha and TCRbeta repertoire sequencing. The cohort was made up of two young adult volunteers, one female and one male, who were previously healthy.

Instrument on record: Illumina NovaSeq 6000. Using 5'RACE with constant-segment primers, TCRalpha and TCRbeta cDNA libraries were constructed, with sample barcodes and unique molecular identifiers added in the process. RNA was extracted from every sample with Trizol reagent. Library amplification was performed in two PCR steps, and a second sample barcode and Illumina TruSeq adapters were introduced in the second step. Libraries were sequenced on an Illumina NovaSeq with 2 x 150 bp paired-end reads. As for the original processing: Reads were demultiplexed and collapsed into UMI-guided consensus sequences with migec v1.2.7. Using mixcr v2.1.11, UMI consensuses were aligned to TRA and TRB V and J templates and then assembled into clonotypes. A clonotype was counted as expanded or contracted only when both edgeR and NoisET called the clonotype significant, with the noise models trained on biological replicates. For edgeR calls, the cutoffs were a false discovery rate-adjusted p below 0.01 and a log2 fold-change threshold of 1. PCA with hierarchical clustering of max-normalized trajectories of the 1000 most abundant clonotypes was used as exploratory dynamics analysis. Separately sequenced CD4+ and CD8+ repertoires were used to assign a CD4 or CD8 phenotype to each responding clone. Starting from the raw public reads, TCRdb applied fastp trimming at Q25, assembled clones with MiXCR and retained in-frame beta chains. When rows share a CDR3 protein, they turn into one entry using the most common DNA and genes. The V and J calls were not made by the authors but by TCRdb's processing. Counted in this sample were 40,000 to 55,000 distinct CDR3 sequences; 10% to 15% of them appeared once. The top ten hold 24% of the sample.

General conclusions and limits of the study: Some responding clones were found in pre-infection memory, which suggests that pre-existing cross-reactive memory T cells took part in the SARS-CoV-2 response. From day 15 to 85, contracting clones showed balanced CD4/CD8 phenotypes, whereas a second wave of clones that expanded from day 15 to 37 leaned towards CD4+. Contracting CD4+ clones turned up mainly in the CM and EM memory subsets, whereas EMRA was where CD8+ clones were enriched. Only a couple of mild cases were covered in the study, and larger cohorts including severe cases with pre-infection samples were considered necessary. Whether the second-wave clones peaking on day 37 were SARS-CoV-2 specific was not confirmed.

Ficoll-Paque density gradient centrifugation was the method used to isolate PBMCs. The germline V gene (reference sequence) sets CDR1 to DFQATT and CDR2 to SNEGSKA. From cysteine to phenylalanine, the CDR3 is 13 amino acids long. CDR3 DNA is the only sequence kept; it has 39 bases, read in frame from the first base. V loses 7 bases of germline sequence and J loses 2 bases, and the interval between the two ends is 15 bases. Input material: PBMCs or a T cell subset sorted from them (not recorded which). This clonotype was obtained from a man aged 18 to 30 who had mild COVID-19 (a few samples of this study predate the infection). The sample titles of this study are shuffled in the database, so cell type and time point are left out; the donor was told from shared clones. The receptor chain draws on TRBV20-1 and TRBJ2-7; the D gene is perhaps TRBD2, on 5 matching bases. The encoded CDR3 is CSVGLSLPYEQYF. The nucleotides read TGCAGTGTTGGACTGTCCTTACCCTACGAGCAGTACTTC.